These 23 T cell receptor beta chains were all obtained from the same sample, sequenced in a study of early T cells in non-severe SARS-CoV-2 infection (dated by TCRdb to 2020 to 2023). Libraries were prepared through 5' RACE. TCRdb records NextSeq 500 as the sequencer. TCRdb reprocessed the public reads (quality trimming at Q25 with fastp, clone calling with MiXCR) and kept in-frame beta chains. Merged by CDR3 protein, the rows form single entries marked with the most common genes and DNA. For this sample there are about 77,000 distinct CDR3 sequences; 12% appear just once. The ten most abundant clones make up roughly 16% of the sample. The specimen was whole blood, collected at baseline. All receptors derive from an adult who was a healthcare worker with PCR-confirmed SARS-CoV-2 infection or an uninfected control (not recorded which). The donor label of this sample is uncertain.

V usage is TRBV9 and J usage is TRBJ1-5; no firm D call. Germline CDR1 SGDLS, CDR2 YYNGEE. This CDR3 is 14 amino acids long. Deletions cut 4 bases from V and 5 bases from J, with 13 bases between. In nucleotides, the CDR3 is TGTGCCAGCAGCCCCGGCTCAGGAGATCAGCCCCAGCATTTT. It translates to CASSPGSGDQPQHF.

The chain employs TRBV2 and TRBJ1-5; no clear D gene. Germline V gene data show CDR1 as SNHLY and CDR2 as FYNNEI. Deletions cut 4 bases from V and 7 bases from J, with 14 bases between. The CDR3 is made up of 14 amino acids. The CDR3 is CASSVGTVDQPQHF. In nucleotides, the CDR3 is TGTGCCAGCAGTGTGGGCACCGTGGACCAGCCCCAGCATTTT. The whole variable domain, filled in from reference TRBV2 and TRBJ1-5, reads EPEVTQTPSHQVTQMGQEVILRCVPISNHLYFYWYRQILGQKVEFLVSFYNNEISEKSEIFDDQFSVERPDGSNFTLKIRSTKLEDSAMYFCASSVGTVDQPQHFGDGTRLSIL.

This clonotype has a count of ten or more. The chain joins TRBV29-1 to TRBJ2-7; weak D call: TRBD1 (5 bases). V shed 7 bases and J shed 5 bases, with 18 bases lying between them. Germline V lookup: CDR1 SQVTM, CDR2 ANQGSEA. CDR3 length: 13 residues. The CDR3 here is CSARRQGTHEQYF. CDR3 nucleotides: TGCAGCGCCCGTCGCCAGGGTACCCACGAGCAGTACTTC.

This clonotype has only a few counts. The rearrangement uses TRBV29-1 and TRBJ2-7; D gene uncertain. The CDR3 runs 13 residues. Trimming pared 4 bases from V and 2 bases from J, leaving 12 bases between. Germline V lookup: CDR1 SQVTM, CDR2 ANQGSEA. The CDR3 coding sequence is TGCAGCGTTGGTGGTGACTCGACCTACGAGCAGTACTTC. It translates to CSVGGDSTYEQYF.

There are many counts of this clonotype. The rearrangement joins TRBV7-9 to TRBJ2-7, with 7 bases that match TRBD2. V trimming: 1 base; J trimming: 6 bases; junction bases outside the gene matches: 0. There are 12 residues in the CDR3. The germline CDR1 and CDR2 sequences are SEHNR and FQNEAQ (reference sequence). CDR3 amino acids: CASSLGGGEQYF. DNA for the CDR3: TGTGCCAGCAGCTTAGGCGGGGGCGAGCAGTACTTC. Full variable domain (remainder filled in from reference TRBV7-9 and TRBJ2-7): DTGVSQNPRHKITKRGQNVTFRCDPISEHNRLYWYRQTLGQGPEFLTYFQNEAQLEKSRLLSDRFSAERPKGSFSTLEIQRTEQGDSAMYLCASSLGGGEQYFGPGTRLTVT.

This clonotype was picked up a small number of times. The chain uses TRBV11-2 and TRBJ2-1; a possible D gene is TRBD2 (6 bases). The CDR3 runs 12 residues. V was clipped by 4 bases and J by 11 bases, with 12 bases between them. The germline V gene has CDR1 SGHAT and CDR2 FQNNGV. CDR3 nucleotides: TGTGCCAGCAGCTATACGGGGGAGAAGCAGTTCTTC. It specifies CASSYTGEKQFF.

This clonotype occurred a few times. The chain couples TRBV20-1 to TRBJ2-7; possibly TRBD2 for D (5 bases). The V and J ends lost 5 bases and 3 bases respectively, with 14 bases between them. This CDR3 spans 13 amino acids. Germline CDR1 DFQATT, CDR2 SNEGSKA (reference sequence). Written as DNA, the CDR3 is TGCAGTGCTGGACTCCCGGGCCTCTACGAGCAGTACTTC. It translates to CSAGLPGLYEQYF.

This clonotype came up a few times. At one boundary the junction diverges from the germline segment, which might be a read error. The V call is TRBV5-1, the J call TRBJ1-3; D gene unclear. The length of the CDR3 is 16 residues. Germline assignment: CDR1 SGHRS and CDR2 YFSETQ. CDR3 bases: TGCGCCAGCAGCTTGTCAGGATTTTCCTCTGAAAACACCATATATTTT. Translated: CASSLSGFSSENTIYF.

This clonotype was picked up a small number of times. The rearrangement joins TRBV3-1 to TRBJ2-7; D is uncertain. From germline, CDR1 is LGHDT and CDR2 YNNKEL (reference sequence). V was shortened by 1 base and J by 4 bases, with 14 bases between the two germline ends. The CDR3 is made up of 15 amino acids. This chain's CDR3 is CASSQGTGRQYEQYF. The CDR3 DNA sequence: TGTGCCAGCAGCCAAGGTACGGGCCGACAATACGAGCAGTACTTC.

In this sample, this clonotype turned up a few times. The chain employs TRBV11-2 and TRBJ1-2; D unclear. Germline V gene sequence: CDR1 SGHAT, CDR2 FQNNGV. The length of the CDR3 is 12 residues. The V end was cut by 0 bases, the J end by 8 bases, with 7 bases between. The CDR3 nucleotides are TGTGCCAGCAGCTTAGAAGGATGGGGCTACACCTTC. It is translated as CASSLEGWGYTF. Combining the CDR3 with reference TRBV11-2 and TRBJ1-2 gives the whole variable domain EAGVAQSPRYKIIEKRQSVAFWCNPISGHATLYWYQQILGQGPKLLIQFQNNGVVDDSQLPKDRFSAERLKGVDSTLKIQPAKLEDSAVYLCASSLEGWGYTFGSGTRLTVV.

This clonotype was observed a handful of times. The chain employs TRBV6-6 and TRBJ1-2; D gene ambiguous. The germline V gene encodes CDR1 MNHNY and CDR2 SVGAGI (reference sequence). The V gene lost 3 bases and the J gene lost 1 base, with 6 bases spanning the gap. The CDR3 is 13 amino acids. The CDR3 loop is CASSYVLNYGYTF. The CDR3 region has the DNA TGTGCCAGCAGTTATGTTCTTAACTATGGCTACACCTTC.

The sample holds a few counts of this clonotype. The J gene is TRBJ2-1, the V gene TRBV7-3; D possibly corresponds to TRBD1 (6 bases). Germline V CDR1 and CDR2: SGHTA, FQGTGA. Trimming took off 5 bases at V and 2 bases at J, with 13 bases between the two ends. The length of the CDR3 is 15 residues. Here the CDR3 reads CASSPGGLTYNEQFF. CDR3 DNA: TGTGCCAGCAGCCCTGGGGGCCTCACCTACAATGAGCAGTTCTTC.

Many counts were recorded for this clonotype. The chain's CDR3 is CASSTRLAPGKDTQYF. CDR3 nucleotides: TGTGCCAGCAGCACGCGACTAGCGCCCGGCAAGGATACGCAGTATTTT. The genes are TRBV9 and TRBJ2-3; 8 bases match TRBD2. The CDR3 extends over 16 amino acids. The V and J ends lost 4 bases and 6 bases, in that order; junction bases with no gene match: 13. Germline assignment: CDR1 SGDLS and CDR2 YYNGEE.

A few counts support this clonotype. The V call is TRBV5-6, the J call TRBJ1-3; no firm D call. The germline V gene encodes CDR1 SGHDT and CDR2 YYEEEE. The CDR3 is made up of 16 amino acids. The V and J ends lost 0 bases and 0 bases respectively, with 10 bases between them. The CDR3 here is CASSLAGSLSGNTIYF. CDR3 sequence (DNA): TGTGCCAGCAGCTTGGCGGGCTCCCTCTCTGGAAACACCATATATTTT.

This clonotype was recorded at least ten times. The rearrangement links TRBV29-1 to TRBJ2-7; D is unresolved. With 5 bases removed from V and 2 bases from J, the gap between germline ends came to 10 bases. CDR3 length: 12 residues. Germline assignment: CDR1 SQVTM and CDR2 ANQGSEA. DNA for the CDR3: TGCAGCGTTTACGGAATTGCCTACGAGCAGTACTTC. It is translated as CSVYGIAYEQYF.

This sequence joins TRBV10-3 and TRBJ2-3, with unresolved D. Trimming stripped 3 bases from V and 3 bases from J, with 10 bases between. In germline, CDR1 is ENHRY, CDR2 SYGVKD. The CDR3 consists of 14 residues. Written as DNA, the CDR3 is TGTGCCATCAGTGACGCACCTAAAACAGATACGCAGTATTTT. Translation: CAISDAPKTDTQYF.

This clonotype was seen a few times. V usage is TRBV7-9 and J usage is TRBJ2-7; D possibly matches TRBD1 or TRBD2 (5 bases each). The CDR3 sequence is 12 residues long. The V gene lost 8 bases and the J gene lost 3 bases, with 11 bases spanning the gap. Per the germline V gene, CDR1 is SEHNR and CDR2 is FQNEAQ (reference sequence). The DNA of the CDR3 is TGTGCCAGCTGCCGAGGGGACTACGAGCAGTACTTC. Residues: CASCRGDYEQYF.

The sample holds many counts of this clonotype. This chain links TRBV29-1 with TRBJ2-1; a weak D match, TRBD1 (5 bases). This CDR3 is 13 amino acids long. Trimming left V 2 bases short and J 7 bases short, with 12 bases between. CDR1 and CDR2 (germline): SQVTM, ANQGSEA. The CDR3 region has the DNA TGCAGCGTTGAACTACAGGTCAGGAATGAGCAGTTCTTC. Translating gives CSVELQVRNEQFF.

This clonotype was observed many times. This chain links TRBV29-1 with TRBJ2-1, with TRBD2 matching 9 bases. The CDR3 is 15 residues long. Trimming at V came to 4 bases and at J to 5 bases, leaving 9 bases not matched to a gene. The germline V gene encodes CDR1 SQVTM and CDR2 ANQGSEA. As DNA, the CDR3 is TGCAGCGTTGTCCCCATAGCGGGGGAACACAATGAGCAGTTCTTC. Its translation is CSVVPIAGEHNEQFF.

The chain carries TRBV5-1 and TRBJ1-1; 8 nucleotides align to TRBD1. The CDR3 is made up of 14 amino acids. Trimming took 4 bases from V and 4 from J; bases not matched to a gene: 6. CDR1 and CDR2 (germline): SGHRS, YFSETQ. CDR3 sequence: CASSADREGTEAFF. The CDR3 DNA is TGCGCCAGCAGCGCGGACAGGGAGGGCACTGAAGCTTTCTTT.

The sample holds many counts of this clonotype. The chain carries TRBV2 and TRBJ2-7; D is perhaps TRBD2 (7 bases). The CDR3 is 14 amino acids. Trimming left V 6 bases short and J 0 bases short, with 12 bases between. Germline assignment: CDR1 SNHLY and CDR2 FYNNEI. CDR3 loop: CASRRGALSYEQYF. In DNA, the CDR3 is TGTGCCAGCAGACGGGGGGCCCTCTCCTACGAGCAGTACTTC.

This clonotype has ten or more counts. V gene TRBV4-1 combines with J gene TRBJ1-1; D call uncertain. This CDR3 comprises 14 residues. In germline, CDR1 is MGHRA, CDR2 YSYEKL. The germline V and J ends were trimmed by 2 bases and 4 bases, with 11 bases remaining between them. DNA for the CDR3: TGCGCCAGCAGCCAATCCCCCCGAGGCACTGAAGCTTTCTTT. It encodes CASSQSPRGTEAFF.

The chain employs TRBV7-8 and TRBJ2-2; D is unresolved. V gave up 1 base and J gave up 9 bases, with 6 bases separating them. The V gene's germline CDR1 is SGHVS and CDR2 FQNEAQ. The length of the CDR3 is 12 residues. The CDR3 spells CASSLGRRELFF. CDR3 sequence (DNA): TGTGCCAGCAGCTTAGGCCGGCGGGAGCTGTTTTTT.